One and the same sample provided the 4 T cell receptor beta chains below, sequenced in a study of blood T cell repertoires in COVID-19. The method was immunoSEQ multiplex PCR; TCRdb's version includes in-frame clones alone and lacks a portion of them. Of under 130,000 clones listed, around 82% were seen once; the top ten hold roughly 13%. The specimen sequenced was peripheral blood. Receptor source: a human donor in a cohort sampled during active or convalescent COVID-19.

This clone was recorded a few times. The genes are TRBV24-1 and TRBJ2-7, with D possibly TRBD2 on 6 matching bases. In germline, CDR1 is KGHDR, CDR2 SFDVKD. With 3 bases removed from V and 6 bases from J, the gap between germline ends came to 20 bases. The CDR3 spans 16 residues. CDR3 loop: CATSDAGGAGTPEQYF. In nucleotides, the CDR3 is TGTGCCACCAGTGATGCCGGTGGGGCGGGGACCCCCGAGCAGTACTTC.

The chain links TRBV4-3 to TRBJ2-7; the match to TRBD2 covers 9 bases. Germline V gene lookup returns CDR1 LGHNA and CDR2 YSLEER. V shed 1 base, J shed 12 bases, and the junction held 16 bases outside the gene matches. This CDR3 spans 16 amino acids. Here the CDR3 DNA reads TGCGCCAGCAGCCAAGGACTGCTCCCTGGCGGGGGGGAGGCGTACTTC. It translates to CASSQGLLPGGGEAYF.

The chain uses TRBV7-2 and TRBJ2-1; maybe TRBD2 (6 bases). Trimming shortened V by 3 bases and J by 9 bases, and 12 bases separated the two germline ends. Germline-derived CDR1 and CDR2 are SGHTA and FQGNSA. The CDR3 consists of 13 residues. The CDR3 DNA sequence: TGTGCCAGCAGCTTGGACTATTCGGCTGAGCAGTTCTTC. Translating it yields CASSLDYSAEQFF.

Turning to this clone: Additional DNA sequences in this sample encode the identical CDR3. The V gene is TRBV9, the J gene TRBJ2-7; 7 nucleotides line up with TRBD1. V gave up 0 bases and J gave up 7 bases; unmatched junction bases: 4. Germline CDR1 and CDR2: SGDLS and YYNGEE. The CDR3 spans 13 residues. CDR3 sequence reads: CASSVGGRGEQYF. The CDR3 DNA reads TGTGCCAGCAGCGTAGGGGGCAGGGGGGAGCAGTACTTC.